The T cell receptor beta chain described here comes from a study of OX40 agonist ivuxolimab in advanced cancers. This clone has a handful of counts. Libraries were prepared by immunoSEQ multiplex PCR; TCRdb keeps only in-frame clonotypes and omits some of them. The sample includes about 62,000 clones, 79% of them seen just once. Per the germline V gene, CDR1 is SGHTA and CDR2 is FQGNSA. This CDR3 region has 16 residues. V was pared by 2 bases and J by 7 bases, with 15 bases between. The chain joins TRBV7-2 to TRBJ1-6; D is possibly TRBD1 (6 bases). The material was CD4+ or CD8+ T cells sorted from blood, obtained in a trial of the OX40 agonist ivuxolimab. This receptor was obtained from an adult with an advanced solid tumor such as melanoma, head and neck, liver or kidney cancer. The CDR3 DNA reads TGTGCCAGCAGCTTAAATCAGGGGCGAAGAAATTCACCCCTCCACTTT. It translates to CASSLNQGRRNSPLHF.